Listed here is a single TCR beta chain. The antigen remains undetermined. The sample is drawn from a study of cytomegalovirus exposure and HLA in healthy donors. Study-wide context: Assignment to the Caucasian-associated ancestry cluster applied to 75% to 85% of the roughly 400 genotyped donors. Overall study findings and caveats: A reported reduction in N-insertions relative to the roughly 640-donor mean was seen in an Asian-associated ancestry cluster in a later analysis. In vitro experiments confirmed that three CMV-associated chains were specific for CMV antigens.

The PCR had 60 Vbeta and 13 Jbeta primers. Assay: immunoSEQ multiplex PCR; the TCRdb copy retains only in-frame clones and omits some. This table holds 100,000 to 140,000 clones, about four fifths found once. CDR3 length: 13 amino acids. With V trimmed by 5 bases and J by 8 bases, 5 bases remained unmatched. The germline gives CDR1 SEHNR, CDR2 FQNEAQ (reference sequence). This sequence originates from a man younger than 45 in good health and CMV-seropositive. The chain employs TRBV7-9 and TRBJ1-4, with 7 bases aligning to TRBD1. The source material was PBMCs. Here the CDR3 reads CASSVRGNEKLFF. In DNA form, the CDR3 reads TGTGCCAGCAGCGTCAGGGGGAACGAAAAACTGTTTTTT.